The 20 T cell receptor beta chains listed next were all sequenced from one sample in a study of blood T cell repertoires in COVID-19. Generated by immunoSEQ multiplex PCR, the TCRdb table keeps only in-frame clones and is missing some. This sample carries 70,000 to 85,000 clones, 70% to 90% of them seen once, and the ten largest clones take 2.5% to 3.5%. Sequencing used peripheral blood. Every receptor here comes from a man aged 70-80 years with active or convalescent COVID-19.

This clone was counted a few times. The chain carries TRBV5-1 and TRBJ1-2; D is possibly TRBD1 (5 bases). CDR3 length equals 15 residues. Trimming left V 0 bases short and J 4 bases short, with 13 bases between. Germline V gene sequence: CDR1 SGHRS, CDR2 YFSETQ. CDR3 coding DNA: TGCGCCAGCAGCTTGGAGTCCGTACAGGTCTATGGCTACACCTTC. This encodes CASSLESVQVYGYTF. Based on the CDR3 plus reference TRBV5-1 and TRBJ1-2, the full variable domain is KAGVTQTPRYLIKTRGQQVTLSCSPISGHRSVSWYQQTPGQGLQFLFEYFSETQRNKGNFPGRFSGRQFSNSRSEMNVSTLELGDSALYLCASSLESVQVYGYTFGSGTRLTVV.

The chain joins TRBV18 to TRBJ2-5; 9 bases fit TRBD1. The CDR3 has 14 residues. The V segment lost 3 bases and the J segment 5 bases; nucleotides outside the gene matches: 4. Germline V CDR1 and CDR2: KGHSH, LQKENI. CDR3 in DNA: TGTGCCAGCTCACCGGGACAGGGATTGGAGACCCAGTACTTC. The encoded protein is CASSPGQGLETQYF.

This chain connects TRBV27 to TRBJ2-5; TRBD2 aligns across 8 bases. V trimming: 4 bases; J trimming: 5 bases; junction bases outside the gene matches: 3. The CDR3 sequence is 13 residues long. CDR1 and CDR2 from the germline V gene are MNHEY and SMNVEV (reference sequence). The CDR3 bases are TGTGCCAGCAGTTCCGGGGGGGCGGAGACCCAGTACTTC. It specifies CASSSGGAETQYF.

This clone was observed a handful of times. CDR3 sequence reads: CAWSVTAGHTIYF. The CDR3 DNA reads TGTGCCTGGAGTGTAACGGCGGGCCACACCATATATTTT. The J gene is TRBJ1-3, the V gene TRBV30; D is undetermined. The CDR3 spans 13 residues. Trimming took off 0 bases at V and 8 bases at J, with 11 bases between the two ends. In germline, CDR1 is GTSNPN, CDR2 SVGIG (reference sequence).

V gene TRBV5-6 combines with J gene TRBJ2-7, with D possibly TRBD2 on 8 matching bases. The V gene lost 0 bases and the J gene lost 4 bases, with 14 bases spanning the gap. CDR1 is SGHDT and CDR2 is YYEEEE in the germline V gene. This CDR3 region has 15 residues. The DNA of the CDR3 is TGTGCCAGCAGCTTGGTCGGGAGGGGGCAATACGAGCAGTACTTC. Amino acids: CASSLVGRGQYEQYF.

The chain links TRBV28 to TRBJ2-1; 12 bases fit TRBD2. Losses at the gene ends were 10 bases for V and 6 bases for J; bases not matched to a gene: 7. The CDR3 has 14 residues. Germline CDR1 and CDR2: MDHEN and SYDVKM. The CDR3 DNA follows: TGTGCCACTTTGACTAGCGGGAGTATCAATGAGCAGTTCTTC. Translating gives CATLTSGSINEQFF.

The CDR3 protein is CASSHRLPGGYNEQFF. The CDR3 bases are TGTGCCAGTAGTCACCGACTACCCGGAGGGTACAATGAGCAGTTCTTC. This chain uses TRBV19 with TRBJ2-1, with D maybe TRBD2 (6 bases). Germline assignment: CDR1 LNHDA and CDR2 SQIVND (reference sequence). Trimming shortened V by 5 bases and J by 4 bases, and 18 bases separated the two germline ends. This CDR3 contains 16 residues.

The V call is TRBV7-6, the J call TRBJ2-5; 9 bases agree with TRBD2. The germline V gene has CDR1 SGHVS and CDR2 FNYEAQ. The CDR3 loop spans 16 amino acids. Losses at the gene ends were 2 bases for V and 5 bases for J; bases not matched to a gene: 9. CDR3 region: CASSLSAGGLGETQYF. CDR3 nucleotides: TGTGCCAGCAGCTTATCAGCGGGGGGACTGGGGGAGACCCAGTACTTC.

The genes are TRBV9 and TRBJ2-1; TRBD1 matches at 12 bases. Germline V gene lookup returns CDR1 SGDLS and CDR2 YYNGEE. J was trimmed by 8 bases and V by 2 bases; bases with no gene match: 8. This CDR3 has 16 residues. The CDR3 DNA is TGTGCCAGCAGCGTTTCCGGGACAGGGGGCCTAGATGAGCAGTTCTTC. Translating it yields CASSVSGTGGLDEQFF.

The chain is built from TRBV19 and TRBJ2-1; the match to TRBD2 covers 8 bases. In germline, CDR1 is LNHDA, CDR2 SQIVND (reference sequence). With V trimmed by 1 base and J by 3 bases, 11 bases remained unmatched. The CDR3 consists of 18 residues. CDR3 DNA sequence: TGTGCCAGTAGTATAGTCCGGGCCGGGACTAGTCACTACAATGAGCAGTTCTTC. It encodes CASSIVRAGTSHYNEQFF. Complete variable domain (other parts from reference TRBV19 and TRBJ2-1): DGGITQSPKYLFRKEGQNVTLSCEQNLNHDAMYWYRQDPGQGLRLIYYSQIVNDFQKGDIAEGYSVSREKKESFPLTVTSAQKNPTAFYLCASSIVRAGTSHYNEQFFGPGTRLTVL.

In its sample, this clone was seen a few times. This chain uses TRBV5-1 with TRBJ2-7; 14 nucleotides line up with TRBD2. Trimming at V came to 4 bases and at J to 2 bases, leaving 2 bases not matched to a gene. CDR1 and CDR2 (germline): SGHRS, YFSETQ. CDR3 length: 15 amino acids. As DNA, the CDR3 is TGCGCCAGCAGCCCGGGACTAGCGGGAGCCTACGAGCAGTACTTC. Its protein is CASSPGLAGAYEQYF.

The chain employs TRBV5-5 and TRBJ2-1; 14 positions match TRBD2. The CDR3 runs 15 residues. CDR1 is SGHKS, CDR2 YYEKEE, per germline (reference sequence). The V and J ends lost 3 bases and 8 bases, in that order; junction bases with no gene match: 4. DNA for the CDR3: TGTGCCAGCAGCTCAGGACTAGCGGGAGGCGATGAGCAGTTCTTC. Protein sequence: CASSSGLAGGDEQFF.

The chain employs TRBV4-1 and TRBJ2-7; perhaps TRBD1 as D (5 bases). Trimming shortened V by 1 base and J by 3 bases, and 16 bases separated the two germline ends. CDR1 and CDR2 from the germline V gene are MGHRA and YSYEKL. The CDR3 extends over 16 amino acids. CDR3 DNA sequence: TGCGCCAGCAGCCAAGTCTTAGGGGCTCGCAGCTACGAGCAGTACTTC. Encoded protein: CASSQVLGARSYEQYF.

The chain couples TRBV28 to TRBJ1-1; no clear D. The CDR3 is 14 amino acids. Germline CDR1 is MDHEN and CDR2 is SYDVKM. V dropped 3 bases and J dropped 1 base, with 9 bases sitting between them. The CDR3 region has the DNA TGTGCCAGCAGTTTCAGAGGTTCGAACACTGAAGCTTTCTTT. Its translation is CASSFRGSNTEAFF.

The count of this clone is one. The V gene is TRBV18, the J gene TRBJ2-7, with D possibly TRBD2 on 6 matching bases. V lost 3 bases to trimming and J lost 3 bases, with 12 bases between them. Germline V gives CDR1 KGHSH, CDR2 LQKENI. The CDR3 is made up of 14 amino acids. CDR3 amino acids: CASSPAGNSYEQYF. CDR3 bases: TGTGCCAGCTCACCGGCGGGGAATAGCTACGAGCAGTACTTC.

This chain connects TRBV6-4 to TRBJ2-7; TRBD1 aligns across 7 bases. Trimming removed 7 bases from V and 2 bases from J; junction bases left unmatched: 11. Germline loops: CDR1 MRHNA, CDR2 SNTAGT. This CDR3 contains 15 residues. The CDR3 coding sequence is TGTGCCAGCATTAACACAGGGGTCCCTCCCTACGAGCAGTACTTC. It codes for CASINTGVPPYEQYF.

This clone was detected once. The chain uses TRBV7-9 and TRBJ1-6; D perhaps matches TRBD1 (5 bases). With 2 bases removed from V and 7 bases from J, the gap between germline ends came to 12 bases. The CDR3 has 15 amino acids. Germline loops: CDR1 SEHNR, CDR2 FQNEAQ (reference sequence). In DNA, the CDR3 is TGTGCCAGCAGCTTACACGGGGGAGGCAATTCACCCCTCCACTTT. Its protein product is CASSLHGGGNSPLHF.

This clone has more than one count but fewer than ten. The V call is TRBV28, the J call TRBJ1-2, with D unresolved. The CDR3 consists of 12 residues. CDR1 and CDR2 (germline): MDHEN, SYDVKM. Trimming shortened V by 10 bases and J by 4 bases, and 13 bases separated the two germline ends. The CDR3 region is CATQQPGYGYTF. CDR3 coding DNA: TGTGCCACCCAGCAACCGGGCTATGGCTACACCTTC.

CDR3 DNA: TGCAGCGGGACAGAGAATGAAAAACTGTTTTTT. It yields the protein CSGTENEKLFF. This rearrangement joins TRBV29-1 to TRBJ1-4; D possibly corresponds to TRBD1 (6 bases). Trimming shortened V by 7 bases and J by 5 bases, and 8 bases separated the two germline ends. CDR1 and CDR2 from the germline V gene are SQVTM and ANQGSEA. The CDR3 loop spans 11 amino acids. The full variable domain, in which reference TRBV29-1 and TRBJ1-4 provide the parts outside the CDR3, is SAVISQKPSRDICQRGTSLTIQCQVDSQVTMMFWYRQQPGQSLTLIATANQGSEATYESGFVIDKFPISRPNLTFSTLTVSNMSPEDSSIYLCSGTENEKLFFGSGTQLSVL.

Concerning this clone itself: The same CDR3 is also encoded by other DNA sequences in this sample. This chain joins TRBV2 and TRBJ1-2; no definite D call. In germline, CDR1 is SNHLY, CDR2 FYNNEI. Trimming pared 6 bases from V and 3 bases from J, leaving 5 bases between. The CDR3 has 11 amino acids. Here the CDR3 reads CASSPDYGYTF. The CDR3 DNA reads as TGTGCCAGCAGCCCCGACTATGGCTACACCTTC.